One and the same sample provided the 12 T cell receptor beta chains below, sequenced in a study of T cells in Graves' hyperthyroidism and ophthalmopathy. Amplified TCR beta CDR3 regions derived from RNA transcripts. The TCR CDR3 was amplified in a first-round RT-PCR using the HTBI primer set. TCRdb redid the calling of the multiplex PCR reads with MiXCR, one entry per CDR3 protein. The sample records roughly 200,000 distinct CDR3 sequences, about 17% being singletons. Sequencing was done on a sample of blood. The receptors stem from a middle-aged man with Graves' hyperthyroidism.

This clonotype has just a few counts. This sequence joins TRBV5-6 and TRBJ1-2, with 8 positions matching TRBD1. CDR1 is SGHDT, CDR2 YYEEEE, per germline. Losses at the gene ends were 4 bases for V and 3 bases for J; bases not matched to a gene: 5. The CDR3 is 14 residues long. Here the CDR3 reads CASSAGQGDYGYTF. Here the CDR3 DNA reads TGTGCCAGCAGCGCCGGACAGGGTGACTATGGCTACACCTTC.

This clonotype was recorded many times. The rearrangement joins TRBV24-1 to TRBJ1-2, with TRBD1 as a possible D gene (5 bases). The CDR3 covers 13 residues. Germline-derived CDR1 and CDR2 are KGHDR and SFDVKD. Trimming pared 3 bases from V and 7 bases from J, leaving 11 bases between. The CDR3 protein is CATSDQGGVGYTF. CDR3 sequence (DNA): TGTGCCACCAGTGATCAGGGAGGGGTTGGCTACACCTTC.

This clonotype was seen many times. CDR3 amino acids: CASSLRDGKISNYGYTF. CDR3 nucleotide sequence: TGCGCCAGCAGCTTGAGGGACGGGAAAATTTCTAACTATGGCTACACCTTC. The chain joins TRBV5-1 to TRBJ1-2, with D possibly matching TRBD1 (5 bases). Between the trimmed V and J ends, which lost 1 base and 0 bases, there was a span of 16 bases. The CDR3 is 17 residues long. Per the germline V gene, CDR1 is SGHRS and CDR2 is YFSETQ.

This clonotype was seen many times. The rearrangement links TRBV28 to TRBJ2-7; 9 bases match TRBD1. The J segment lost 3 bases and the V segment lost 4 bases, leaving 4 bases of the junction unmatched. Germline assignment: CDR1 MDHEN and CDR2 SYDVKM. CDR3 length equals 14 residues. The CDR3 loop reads CASSSWTGDYEQYF. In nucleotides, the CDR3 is TGTGCCAGCAGTTCCTGGACAGGGGACTACGAGCAGTACTTC.

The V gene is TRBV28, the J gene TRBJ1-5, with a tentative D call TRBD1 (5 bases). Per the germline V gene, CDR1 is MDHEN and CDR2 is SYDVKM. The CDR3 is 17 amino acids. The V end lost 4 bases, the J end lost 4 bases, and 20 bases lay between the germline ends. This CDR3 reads CASSSVGRQGLNQPQHF. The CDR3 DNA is TGTGCCAGCAGTTCAGTGGGACGGCAAGGACTAAATCAGCCCCAGCATTTT.

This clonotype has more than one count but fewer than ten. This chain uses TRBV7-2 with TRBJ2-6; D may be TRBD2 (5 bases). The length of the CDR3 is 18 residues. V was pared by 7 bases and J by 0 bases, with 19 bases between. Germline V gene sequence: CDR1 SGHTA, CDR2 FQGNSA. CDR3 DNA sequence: TGTGCCAGCATCCCCGCTGGCGGGCCGAGCTCTGGGGCCAACGTCCTGACTTTC. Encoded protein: CASIPAGGPSSGANVLTF.

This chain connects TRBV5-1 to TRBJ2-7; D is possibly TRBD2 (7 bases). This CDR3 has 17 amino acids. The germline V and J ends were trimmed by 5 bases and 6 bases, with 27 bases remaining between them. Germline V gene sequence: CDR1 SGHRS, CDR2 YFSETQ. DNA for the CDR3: TGCGCCAGCAGTCGGGGACACGGGGGGATGGGAGCTATCGAGCAGTACTTC. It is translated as CASSRGHGGMGAIEQYF.

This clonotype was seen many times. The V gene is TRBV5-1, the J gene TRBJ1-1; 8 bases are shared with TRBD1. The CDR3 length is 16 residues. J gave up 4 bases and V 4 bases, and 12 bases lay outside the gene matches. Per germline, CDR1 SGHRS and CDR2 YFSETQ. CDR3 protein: CASSLTPRGLGTEAFF. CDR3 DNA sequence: TGCGCCAGCAGCCTTACCCCCAGGGGGCTAGGCACTGAAGCTTTCTTT. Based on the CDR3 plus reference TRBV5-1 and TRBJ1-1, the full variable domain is KAGVTQTPRYLIKTRGQQVTLSCSPISGHRSVSWYQQTPGQGLQFLFEYFSETQRNKGNFPGRFSGRQFSNSRSEMNVSTLELGDSALYLCASSLTPRGLGTEAFFGQGTRLTVV.

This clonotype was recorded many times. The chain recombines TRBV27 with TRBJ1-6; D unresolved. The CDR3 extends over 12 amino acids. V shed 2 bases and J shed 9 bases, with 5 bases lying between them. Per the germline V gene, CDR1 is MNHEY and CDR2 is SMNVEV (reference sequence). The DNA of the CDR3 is TGTGCCAGCAGTTTAGAGGGTTCACCCCTCCACTTT. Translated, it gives CASSLEGSPLHF.

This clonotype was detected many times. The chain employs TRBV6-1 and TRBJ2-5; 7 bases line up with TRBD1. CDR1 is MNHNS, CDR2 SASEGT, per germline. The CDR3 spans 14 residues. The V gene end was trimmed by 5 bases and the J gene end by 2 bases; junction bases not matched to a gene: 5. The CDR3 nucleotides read TGTGCCAGCAGTTCGGACAGGAGACAAGAGACCCAGTACTTC. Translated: CASSSDRRQETQYF.

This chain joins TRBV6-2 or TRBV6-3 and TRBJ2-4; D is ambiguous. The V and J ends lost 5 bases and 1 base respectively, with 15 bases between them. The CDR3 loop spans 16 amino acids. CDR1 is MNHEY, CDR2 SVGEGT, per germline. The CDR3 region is CASSPTPIRAKNIQYF. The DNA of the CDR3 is TGTGCCAGCAGTCCTACTCCTATTCGGGCCAAAAACATTCAGTACTTC.

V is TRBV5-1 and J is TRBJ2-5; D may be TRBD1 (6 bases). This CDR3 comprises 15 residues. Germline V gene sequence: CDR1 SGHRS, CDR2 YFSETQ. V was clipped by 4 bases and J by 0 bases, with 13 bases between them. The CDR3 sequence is CASSPLGQHQETQYF. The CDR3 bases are TGCGCCAGCAGCCCTCTCGGACAGCACCAAGAGACCCAGTACTTC.